One and the same sample provided the 32 T cell receptor beta chains below, sequenced in a study of early T cells in non-severe SARS-CoV-2 infection. TCRdb passed the 5' RACE reads through MiXCR, listing each CDR3 protein once. Of about 70,000 distinct CDR3 sequences in the sample, approximately 11% were seen once. The specimen was whole blood, collected at baseline. Every receptor here comes from an adult who was a healthcare worker with PCR-confirmed SARS-CoV-2 infection or an uninfected control (not recorded which).

The chain combines TRBV6-2 or TRBV6-3 with TRBJ2-5; unclear D gene. The V end was cut by 0 bases, the J end by 0 bases, with 11 bases between. There are 16 residues in the CDR3. Per the germline V gene, CDR1 is MNHEY and CDR2 is SVGEGT. The CDR3 protein is CASSYSPADHQETQYF. In DNA, the CDR3 is TGTGCCAGCAGTTACTCCCCCGCGGACCACCAAGAGACCCAGTACTTC.

V usage is TRBV7-9 and J usage is TRBJ2-7; no clear D. The CDR3 contains 15 residues. Trimming stripped 4 bases from V and 0 bases from J, with 13 bases between. Germline assignment: CDR1 SEHNR and CDR2 FQNEAQ (reference sequence). The CDR3 loop is CASSSSRISSYEQYF. The DNA for the CDR3 is TGTGCCAGCAGCTCCTCTCGGATAAGCTCCTACGAGCAGTACTTC.

This clonotype was counted at least ten times. The chain's CDR3 is CASSLKSDTIYF. The CDR3 DNA reads as TGTGCCAGCAGCTTAAAGTCGGACACCATATATTTT. J is TRBJ1-3 and V is TRBV7-9; D is undetermined. Per the germline V gene, CDR1 is SEHNR and CDR2 is FQNEAQ (reference sequence). This CDR3 comprises 12 residues. Between the trimmed V and J ends, which lost 2 bases and 8 bases, there was a span of 7 bases.

This clonotype has a handful of counts. This chain joins TRBV6-2 or TRBV6-3 and TRBJ2-3, with 11 bases identical to TRBD2. The CDR3 totals 17 residues. V lost 0 bases and J lost 1; bases outside the gene matches: 3. The germline CDR1 and CDR2 sequences are MNHEY and SVGEGT. The CDR3 DNA sequence: TGTGCCAGCAGTTACTCCCCGGGACTAGCGGGCACAGATACGCAGTATTTT. It encodes CASSYSPGLAGTDTQYF.

This clonotype was counted a few times. This chain joins TRBV20-1 and TRBJ2-7, with D possibly matching TRBD1 (5 bases). V was trimmed by 5 bases and J by 7 bases, leaving 21 bases between them. The CDR3 covers 14 residues. Looked up from germline, CDR1 is DFQATT and CDR2 is SNEGSKA (reference sequence). The CDR3 spells CSAETALPLFEQYF. The CDR3 nucleotides read TGCAGTGCTGAGACAGCACTTCCCCTTTTTGAGCAGTACTTC.

This clonotype has at least ten counts. CDR3 bases: TGTGCCAGTAGTCCGCGACTAGCGGGAAACAATGAGCAGTTCTTC. Amino acids: CASSPRLAGNNEQFF. The chain has TRBV19 and TRBJ2-1; 11 bases map to TRBD2. V lost 5 bases and J lost 5; bases outside the gene matches: 5. This CDR3 comprises 15 residues. CDR1 and CDR2 (germline): LNHDA, SQIVND (reference sequence).

This clonotype has a handful of counts. This chain links TRBV28 with TRBJ2-1; no firm D call. Trimming took 5 bases from V and 6 from J, leaving 17 bases between them. Germline V gives CDR1 MDHEN, CDR2 SYDVKM. This CDR3 has 15 residues. DNA for the CDR3: TGTGCCAGCAGTCCCCGTGATTGGTTCGCCAATGAGCAGTTCTTC. Its translation: CASSPRDWFANEQFF.

V and J are TRBV20-1 and TRBJ2-1; TRBD2 matches at 7 bases. CDR3 size: 12 residues. The germline gives CDR1 DFQATT, CDR2 SNEGSKA (reference sequence). V trimming: 7 bases; J trimming: 7 bases; junction bases outside the gene matches: 7. The CDR3 sequence is CSEREVGNEQFF. The CDR3 DNA follows: TGCAGTGAACGGGAGGTGGGTAATGAGCAGTTCTTC.

The CDR3 sequence is CASSVRGGYEQYF. The CDR3 DNA is TGTGCCAGCAGCGTCCGGGGGGGCTACGAGCAGTACTTC. The genes are TRBV2 and TRBJ2-7, with TRBD2 matching 8 bases. Germline lookup yields CDR1 SNHLY and CDR2 FYNNEI. CDR3 length: 13 residues. V dropped 6 bases and J dropped 3; count of bases not matched to a gene: 4. The variable domain in full, with the rest retrieved from reference TRBV2 and TRBJ2-7, is EPEVTQTPSHQVTQMGQEVILRCVPISNHLYFYWYRQILGQKVEFLVSFYNNEISEKSEIFDDQFSVERPDGSNFTLKIRSTKLEDSAMYFCASSVRGGYEQYFGPGTRLTVT.

The V and J genes are TRBV20-1 and TRBJ2-1, with 12 bases identical to TRBD2. Germline trimming cut 2 bases from V and 0 bases from J; bases unmatched to any gene: 8. CDR1 DFQATT and CDR2 SNEGSKA come from the germline V gene (reference sequence). The CDR3 extends over 18 amino acids. CDR3 sequence: CSARNPGLAGSSYNEQFF. The CDR3 DNA reads as TGCAGTGCTAGAAACCCGGGACTAGCGGGTAGCTCCTACAATGAGCAGTTCTTC.

The table lists this clonotype with a few counts. The chain couples TRBV4-2 to TRBJ1-4; TRBD1 matches at 8 bases. Germline V gives CDR1 LGHNA, CDR2 YNFKEQ. The CDR3 has 19 residues. With 1 base clipped from V and 7 bases from J, the junction kept 17 bases outside the gene matches. The CDR3 sequence: CASSQGDSQGDAWIEKLFF. The CDR3 nucleotides are TGTGCCAGCAGCCAAGGCGATTCACAGGGGGATGCCTGGATTGAAAAACTGTTTTTT.

The sample holds many counts of this clonotype. The chain recombines TRBV5-1 with TRBJ1-1, with D hard to call. The ends were cut back, 6 bases at V and 3 bases at J, with 12 bases in the middle. Germline V gives CDR1 SGHRS, CDR2 YFSETQ. The CDR3 runs 13 residues. This CDR3 reads CASTQTRDTEAFF. The CDR3, as DNA: TGCGCCAGCACCCAAACTAGGGACACTGAAGCTTTCTTT.

This clonotype showed up many times. The V gene is TRBV7-2, the J gene TRBJ2-1, with D hard to call. This CDR3 has 15 amino acids. Germline values: CDR1 SGHTA, CDR2 FQGNSA. The ends were cut back, 1 base at V and 5 bases at J, with 12 bases in the middle. CDR3 sequence: CASSLDSHRNNEQFF. The DNA of the CDR3 is TGTGCCAGCAGCTTAGATTCTCACCGGAACAATGAGCAGTTCTTC.

Ten or more counts support this clonotype. This rearrangement joins TRBV5-1 to TRBJ2-1, with D uncertain. Germline-derived CDR1 and CDR2 are SGHRS and YFSETQ. The germline V and J ends were trimmed by 0 bases and 10 bases, with 20 bases remaining between them. The CDR3 is made up of 16 amino acids. For the CDR3, the DNA is TGCGCCAGCAGCTTGGCAACGAACACCCTACTAAAAGAGCAGTTCTTC. Its translation is CASSLATNTLLKEQFF.

The sample holds many counts of this clonotype. This chain uses TRBV29-1 with TRBJ2-3; TRBD2 matches 12 bases. The junction had 8 bases not matched to a gene; V was cut back by 7 bases and J by 3 bases. This CDR3 spans 15 amino acids. Germline-derived CDR1 and CDR2 are SQVTM and ANQGSEA. The CDR3 protein is CSATSGRSGTDTQYF. The CDR3 DNA follows: TGCAGCGCCACTAGCGGGAGGAGTGGGACAGATACGCAGTATTTT.

Comment on this clonotype: At one of its ends the junction is not consistent with the germline gene, which may arise from a read error. This rearrangement joins TRBV5-6 to TRBJ2-1; no reliable D call. CDR3 size: 13 residues. CDR1 is SGHDT, CDR2 YYEEEE, per germline. CDR3 residues: CASTLDGYNEQFF. For the CDR3, the DNA is TGTGCCAGCACCTTGGACGGATACAATGAGCAGTTCTTC. Full variable domain (outside the CDR3, taken from reference TRBV5-6 and TRBJ2-1): DAGVTQSPTHLIKTRGQQVTLRCSPKSGHDTVSWYQQALGQGPQFIFQYYEEEERQRGNFPDRFSGHQFPNYSSELNVNALLLGDSALYLCASTLDGYNEQFFGPGTRLTVL.

This rearrangement joins TRBV29-1 to TRBJ2-7, with D possibly being TRBD1 (6 bases). The CDR3 has 11 residues. Trimming removed 7 bases from V and 6 bases from J, with 13 bases in between. Germline-derived CDR1 and CDR2 are SQVTM and ANQGSEA. DNA of the CDR3: TGCAGCGGGACCCGGGACACCGAGCAGTACTTC. As protein: CSGTRDTEQYF.

The chain employs TRBV12-3 or TRBV12-4 and TRBJ2-2, with a tentative D call TRBD1 (5 bases). V gave up 5 bases and J gave up 5 bases, with 9 bases separating them. CDR3 length: 13 residues. In nucleotides, the CDR3 is TGTGCCAGCAGTGTACAGGTTACCGGGGAGCTGTTTTTT. This translates into CASSVQVTGELFF.

The rearrangement links TRBV4-1 to TRBJ1-1; possibly TRBD1 for D (5 bases). This CDR3 has 15 residues. V lost 6 bases and J 4 bases, leaving 18 bases between the germline ends. Germline CDR1 MGHRA, CDR2 YSYEKL. The CDR3 DNA follows: TGCGCCAGCAGGGCCGGCAGGGCGGAGCTCACTGAAGCTTTCTTT. Amino acid sequence: CASRAGRAELTEAFF.

The rearrangement links TRBV6-6 to TRBJ2-5; either TRBD1 or TRBD2 may supply D (5 bases each). The CDR3 is 14 residues long. Germline lookup yields CDR1 MNHNY and CDR2 SVGAGI (reference sequence). V was trimmed by 2 bases and J by 9 bases, leaving 16 bases between them. CDR3: CASSYDGGPVSQYF. CDR3 in DNA: TGTGCCAGCAGTTACGATGGGGGACCTGTCTCCCAGTACTTC.

This clonotype was picked up many times. The J gene is TRBJ2-3, the V gene TRBV7-8, with D hard to call. CDR1 SGHVS and CDR2 FQNEAQ come from the germline V gene. Trimming stripped 3 bases from V and 4 bases from J, with 8 bases between. The CDR3 extends over 13 amino acids. The DNA of the CDR3 is TGTGCCAGCAGCTTCATAGAGCCAGATACGCAGTATTTT. As protein: CASSFIEPDTQYF. Together with reference TRBV7-8 and TRBJ2-3, the CDR3 gives the full variable domain: GAGVSQSPRYKVAKRGQDVALRCDPISGHVSLFWYQQALGQGPEFLTYFQNEAQLDKSGLPSDRFFAERPEGSVSTLKIQRTQQEDSAVYLCASSFIEPDTQYFGPGTRLTVL.

This clonotype was detected only a few times. The V gene is TRBV27, the J gene TRBJ1-6, with D possibly TRBD1 on 5 matching bases. Trimming took off 7 bases at V and 0 bases at J, with 13 bases between the two ends. CDR3 length: 16 amino acids. Looked up from germline, CDR1 is MNHEY and CDR2 is SMNVEV (reference sequence). The CDR3 loop reads CASNEWGSSYNSPLHF. CDR3 sequence (DNA): TGTGCCAGCAACGAATGGGGGAGCTCCTATAATTCACCCCTCCACTTT.

This clonotype was detected once. The junction and the germline gene differ at one end; a read error may be behind it. The chain is built from TRBV27 and TRBJ2-2; D not resolved. The CDR3 totals 13 residues. Germline CDR1 reads MNHEY; CDR2 reads SMNVEV (reference sequence). This CDR3 is CTSSLGYTGELFF. DNA of the CDR3: TGTACCAGCAGTTTAGGGTACACCGGGGAGCTGTTTTTT.

This clonotype turned up a few times. V gene TRBV5-1 combines with J gene TRBJ2-3; possibly TRBD2 for D (6 bases). There are 15 residues in the CDR3. Germline V lookup: CDR1 SGHRS, CDR2 YFSETQ. The V gene lost 3 bases and the J gene lost 4 bases, with 15 bases spanning the gap. The CDR3 sequence: CASSSLGGASDTQYF. As DNA, the CDR3 is TGCGCCAGCAGCTCCCTCGGCGGGGCCTCAGATACGCAGTATTTT. The variable domain in full, with the rest retrieved from reference TRBV5-1 and TRBJ2-3, is KAGVTQTPRYLIKTRGQQVTLSCSPISGHRSVSWYQQTPGQGLQFLFEYFSETQRNKGNFPGRFSGRQFSNSRSEMNVSTLELGDSALYLCASSSLGGASDTQYFGPGTRLTVL.

The sample holds many counts of this clonotype. The rearrangement joins TRBV6-2 or TRBV6-3 to TRBJ1-2; a weak D match, TRBD1 (5 bases). Germline CDR1 and CDR2: MNHEY and SVGEGT. The CDR3 covers 13 residues. Trimming stripped 7 bases from V and 5 bases from J, with 14 bases between. The CDR3 DNA sequence: TGTGCCAGCAACGGGACTCCTTTTTATGGCTACACCTTC. It is translated as CASNGTPFYGYTF.

This clonotype was counted at least ten times. The chain joins TRBV28 to TRBJ2-5; no clear D gene. V was clipped by 5 bases and J by 4 bases, with 8 bases between them. This CDR3 has 12 amino acids. The V gene's germline CDR1 is MDHEN and CDR2 SYDVKM. CDR3 bases: TGTGCCAGCAGTGAATTGAGAGAGACCCAGTACTTC. Translating it yields CASSELRETQYF.

The CDR3, as DNA: TGTGCCAGCAGCTTAGGGGGGGTTAACACTGAAGCTTTCTTT. This sequence encodes CASSLGGVNTEAFF. The chain carries TRBV7-2 and TRBJ1-1, with D possibly being TRBD1 (5 bases). CDR1 is SGHTA, CDR2 FQGNSA, per germline. The V gene lost 1 base and the J gene lost 2 bases, with 8 bases spanning the gap. The CDR3 consists of 14 residues. The entire variable domain, with the rest obtained from reference TRBV7-2 and TRBJ1-1, is as follows: GAGVSQSPSNKVTEKGKDVELRCDPISGHTALYWYRQSLGQGLEFLIYFQGNSAPDKSGLPSDRFSAERTGGSVSTLTIQRTQQEDSAVYLCASSLGGVNTEAFFGQGTRLTVV.

The chain employs TRBV10-3 and TRBJ2-7; 12 bases align to TRBD2. The CDR3 has 15 amino acids. Germline lookup yields CDR1 ENHRY and CDR2 SYGVKD. Trimming cost V 0 bases and J 5 bases; bases outside gene matches: 2. As DNA, the CDR3 is TGTGCCATCAGTGAGTCGACTAGCGGGAGAGACGAGCAGTACTTC. It is translated as CAISESTSGRDEQYF.

This clonotype has a count of ten or more. The chain combines TRBV28 with TRBJ1-2; D unclear. V was cut by 1 base and J by 4 bases, with 22 bases left in between. The CDR3 contains 18 residues. Germline V lookup: CDR1 MDHEN, CDR2 SYDVKM. In DNA form, the CDR3 reads TGTGCCAGCAGTTTATTCGGTGGTTCCGGGGTTCTAGGCTATGGCTACACCTTC. Translating gives CASSLFGGSGVLGYGYTF.

This clonotype has only a few counts. The J gene is TRBJ1-4, the V gene TRBV12-3 or TRBV12-4, with no clear D. V was cut by 3 bases and J by 9 bases, with 8 bases left in between. The CDR3 has 12 residues. CDR3 sequence (DNA): TGTGCCAGCAGTTTTGCGGAGAAAAAACTGTTTTTT. Amino acids: CASSFAEKKLFF.

This chain uses TRBV28 with TRBJ2-5; TRBD2 might be the D (6 bases). CDR1 and CDR2 (germline): MDHEN, SYDVKM. V lost 5 bases and J lost 8, with 18 bases in between. CDR3 length: 14 residues. In DNA, the CDR3 is TGTGCCAGCAGTGGCGGGGAAAGGGGTTATACCCAGTACTTC. Translating gives CASSGGERGYTQYF.

This clonotype was found a few times. The chain uses TRBV28 and TRBJ2-4; tentatively, D is TRBD2 (6 bases). V dropped 4 bases and J dropped 6 bases, with 16 bases sitting between them. CDR1 and CDR2 (germline): MDHEN, SYDVKM. The CDR3 is made up of 15 amino acids. The CDR3 DNA sequence: TGTGCCAGCAGTTCGCCCGGGCAGGAGGGAAACATTCAGTACTTC. Translated, it gives CASSSPGQEGNIQYF.